Listed below are T cell receptor beta chains from one sample, sequenced in a study of blood T cell repertoires in COVID-19. Clones were read by immunoSEQ multiplex PCR, and TCRdb kept only the in-frame ones, dropping some. The sample lists more than 65,000 clones; roughly 87% were seen once. Sequencing input: peripheral blood. The receptors derive from a man between 50 and 59 years old with active COVID-19. Each CDR3 is given with its conserved first and last residue. A D gene is named only where the DNA matches it firmly. Some rows have no size entry. The others give once, few or many, or a class for an expanded clone.

D gene	clone size	J gene	V gene	CDR3 protein	CDR3 DNA
NA	NA	TRBJ2-7	TRBV7-2	CASSLGRNYLYEQYF	TGTGCCAGCAGCTTAGGGAGGAACTACCTCTACGAGCAGTACTTC
NA	NA	TRBJ1-1	TRBV28	CASSSLTGHTEAFF	TGTGCCAGCAGTTCCCTGACAGGTCATACTGAAGCTTTCTTT
TRBD1	NA	TRBJ1-2	TRBV24-1	CATSLGGTGGDGYTF	TGTGCCACCAGTCTTGGCGGGACAGGGGGCGACGGCTACACCTTC
NA	NA	TRBJ1-1	TRBV18	CASSPIPGNTEAFF	TGTGCCAGCTCACCGATACCGGGGAACACTGAAGCTTTCTTT
NA	NA	TRBJ2-1	TRBV18	CASSPAADMSSYNEQFF	TGTGCCAGCTCACCGGCCGCGGACATGAGCTCCTACAATGAGCAGTTCTTC
TRBD2	NA	TRBJ2-5	TRBV19	CASRISTTSGWETQYF	TGTGCCAGTAGAATATCTACGACTAGCGGGTGGGAGACCCAGTACTTC
TRBD2	NA	TRBJ2-5	TRBV7-2	CASSLAQAGGETQYF	TGTGCCAGCAGCTTAGCCCAAGCGGGAGGTGAGACCCAGTACTTC
NA	NA	TRBJ1-4	TRBV24-1	CATSAAERGPNEKLFF	TGTGCCACCAGTGCCGCGGAGCGGGGGCCAAATGAAAAACTGTTTTTT
NA	NA	TRBJ2-7	TRBV6-5	CASSYPPLRYYEQYF	TGTGCCAGCAGTTACCCCCCTCTCCGCTACTACGAGCAGTACTTC
NA	NA	TRBJ2-6	TRBV18	CASSYSPGSGANVLTF	TGTGCCAGCTCTTACAGTCCAGGCTCTGGGGCCAACGTCCTGACTTTC
TRBD2	NA	TRBJ2-7	TRBV5-1	CASSLVGLAGGRMGF	TGCGCCAGCAGCTTGGTTGGACTAGCGGGAGGACGAATGGGGTTC
TRBD2	NA	TRBJ2-3	TRBV28	CASSLTFSGRAVMDTQYF	TGTGCCAGCAGCCTCACCTTTAGCGGGAGGGCCGTAATGGATACGCAGTATTTT
TRBD1	NA	TRBJ1-6	TRBV30	CAWSREWGQGLNSPLHF	TGTGCCTGGAGTCGGGAGTGGGGACAGGGCCTTAATTCACCCCTCCACTTT
TRBD2	once	TRBJ2-5	TRBV7-9	CASRAGGVLGETQYF	TGTGCCAGCAGAGCGGGAGGGGTTCTCGGAGAGACCCAGTACTTC
TRBD2	NA	TRBJ2-2	TRBV7-3	CASSLVNKIAGFGTGELFF	TGTGCCAGCAGCTTGGTAAATAAGATAGCGGGGTTCGGCACCGGGGAGCTGTTTTTT
TRBD1	few	TRBJ2-1	TRBV9	CASNGGTGAYHEQFF	TGTGCCAGCAACGGAGGGACAGGGGCTTATCATGAGCAGTTCTTC
TRBD1	NA	TRBJ2-7	TRBV30	CAWVRDRAHEQYF	TGTGCCTGGGTCCGGGACAGGGCCCACGAGCAGTACTTC
TRBD1	NA	TRBJ1-5	TRBV6-6	CASRPPGTGGAGPQHF	TGTGCCAGCAGGCCCCCCGGGACAGGGGGCGCGGGGCCCCAGCATTTT
NA	few	TRBJ2-6	TRBV7-2	CASSLFGGSGANVLTF	TGTGCCAGCAGCTTATTCGGGGGCTCTGGGGCCAACGTCCTGACTTTC
NA	NA	TRBJ1-4	TRBV6-2/TRBV6-3	CASSRRNSATNEKLFF	TGTGCCAGCAGCCGACGAAACAGTGCAACTAATGAAAAACTGTTTTTT
NA	once	TRBJ2-4	TRBV6-2/TRBV6-3	CASSPPQGRYIQYF	TGTGCCAGCAGCCCCCCGCAGGGCAGATACATTCAGTACTTC
NA	NA	TRBJ1-4	TRBV2	CASSEGQIATNEKLFF	TGTGCCAGCAGTGAAGGACAGATTGCAACTAATGAAAAACTGTTTTTT
TRBD2	NA	TRBJ2-1	TRBV5-1	CASSFPAGGSEQFF	TGCGCCAGCAGCTTCCCAGCGGGAGGATCGGAGCAGTTCTTC
NA	few	TRBJ1-5	TRBV7-6	CASSTRQDQPQHF	TGTGCCAGCAGCACAAGACAGGATCAGCCCCAGCATTTT
TRBD1	NA	TRBJ1-1	TRBV12-5	CASGSITPGQGSRLSNTEAFF	TGTGCTAGTGGTTCAATTACCCCGGGACAGGGGTCTCGGCTGTCCAACACTGAAGCTTTCTTT
NA	NA	TRBJ2-7	TRBV4-1	CASSQVERSEQYF	TGCGCCAGCAGCCAGGTGGAGCGGTCCGAGCAGTACTTC
TRBD2	NA	TRBJ2-5	TRBV5-8	CASSEGLAHSETQYF	TGTGCCAGCAGCGAGGGACTAGCGCATTCAGAGACCCAGTACTTC
NA	once	TRBJ2-1	TRBV4-1	CASSQRAPTGVPYNEQFF	TGCGCCAGCAGCCAAAGGGCCCCCACGGGGGTACCCTACAATGAGCAGTTCTTC
TRBD1	NA	TRBJ2-1	TRBV28	CASSLDRENEQFF	TGTGCCAGCAGTCTGGACAGGGAAAATGAGCAGTTCTTC
TRBD1	NA	TRBJ2-7	TRBV28	CASSLRGPQYF	TGTGCCAGCAGTCTTAGGGGGCCCCAGTACTTC
NA	NA	TRBJ2-7	TRBV5-1	CASSLEGLGNEQYF	TGCGCCAGCAGCTTGGAGGGACTCGGGAACGAGCAGTACTTC
TRBD1	NA	TRBJ2-7	TRBV18	CASSPPSRDSYEQYF	TGTGCCAGCTCACCACCGTCGAGGGACAGCTACGAGCAGTACTTC
NA	NA	TRBJ2-7	TRBV4-1	CASSQEQGSYEQYF	TGCGCCAGCAGCCAAGAGCAGGGGTCCTACGAGCAGTACTTC
NA	NA	TRBJ1-1	TRBV4-2	CASSQDPDRGTSFGTEAFF	TGTGCCAGCAGCCAAGATCCAGACCGGGGAACCTCTTTCGGCACTGAAGCTTTCTTT
NA	NA	TRBJ2-2	TRBV4-1	CASSQDFGRVNTGELFF	TGCGCCAGCAGCCAAGATTTCGGCAGGGTGAACACCGGGGAGCTGTTTTTT
TRBD1	NA	TRBJ2-3	TRBV11-2	CASSANGGQDTDTQYF	TGTGCCAGCAGCGCTAACGGAGGACAGGACACAGATACGCAGTATTTT
NA	few	TRBJ2-5	TRBV6-1	CASSDGNLETQYF	TGTGCCAGCAGTGACGGGAATCTGGAGACCCAGTACTTC
TRBD1	NA	TRBJ1-6	TRBV6-5	CASSYLGQGVSPLHF	TGTGCCAGCAGTTACCTGGGACAGGGGGTTTCACCCCTCCACTTT
TRBD1	once	TRBJ1-3	TRBV2	CASTQGRGRGGNTIYF	TGTGCCAGCACCCAGGGAAGGGGGCGCGGCGGAAACACCATATATTTT
NA	NA	TRBJ2-7	TRBV6-1	CASSGYTGGRTLYFYEQYF	TGTGCCAGCAGTGGGTATACGGGTGGTAGAACGTTATATTTCTACGAGCAGTACTTC
NA	NA	TRBJ2-1	TRBV28	CASSLPGANNEQFF	TGTGCCAGCAGTTTGCCAGGGGCCAACAATGAGCAGTTCTTC
TRBD2	NA	TRBJ2-5	TRBV5-1	CASSLGGLAGPETQYF	TGCGCCAGCAGCTTGGGGGGACTAGCGGGACCTGAGACCCAGTACTTC
NA	NA	TRBJ2-2	TRBV7-6	CASSLGQAKNTGELFF	TGTGCCAGCAGCTTAGGACAGGCCAAGAACACCGGGGAGCTGTTTTTT
TRBD1	NA	TRBJ2-7	TRBV4-3	CASSQDTGGKAYEQYF	TGCGCCAGCAGCCAGGATACAGGGGGGAAGGCCTACGAGCAGTACTTC
NA	NA	TRBJ2-7	TRBV30	CAWSVSGSLSYEQYF	TGTGCCTGGAGTGTATCAGGATCCCTATCCTACGAGCAGTACTTC
NA	NA	TRBJ1-2	TRBV6-6	CASSYSGQIPYGYTF	TGTGCCAGCAGTTACTCCGGACAAATCCCCTATGGCTACACCTTC